The 9 T cell receptor beta chains given below trace back to one sample, sequenced in a study of T cell responses to AZD1222 COVID-19 vaccine. Measured with immunoSEQ multiplex PCR; TCRdb has only the in-frame clones, and not every one. Among roughly 200,000 clones listed, around 88% were seen once. This material consisted of peripheral blood, taken on day 0 of AZD1222 vaccination. The receptors were sampled from an adult in good health.

The chain employs TRBV6-5 and TRBJ1-6; tentative D call: TRBD1 (5 bases). V was shortened by 7 bases and J by 9 bases, with 16 bases between the two germline ends. The CDR3 is 14 amino acids. Germline V gene lookup returns CDR1 MNHEY and CDR2 SVGAGI. CDR3 region: CASTRAGGVSPLHF. The CDR3 DNA sequence: TGTGCCAGCACCAGGGCGGGGGGTGTTTCACCCCTCCACTTT.

This clone showed up just once. V usage is TRBV5-1 and J usage is TRBJ1-1; D not certain. The V and J ends lost 4 bases and 0 bases respectively, with 10 bases between them. This CDR3 comprises 14 residues. Germline CDR1 SGHRS, CDR2 YFSETQ. The CDR3 nucleotides are TGCGCCAGCAGCGCGGAAAAATTGAACACTGAAGCTTTCTTT. It encodes CASSAEKLNTEAFF.

CDR3 loop: CASSIYREGPREQYF. DNA for the CDR3: TGTGCCAGCAGCATCTACAGGGAGGGGCCTCGCGAGCAGTACTTC. The chain carries TRBV7-9 and TRBJ2-7; tentative D call: TRBD2 (7 bases). The CDR3 has 15 amino acids. Trimming removed 5 bases from V and 6 bases from J, with 20 bases in between. Per the germline V gene, CDR1 is SEHNR and CDR2 is FQNEAQ (reference sequence).

This clone occurred a few times. The gene calls are TRBV14 and TRBJ2-3, with D tentatively TRBD2 (6 bases). The germline CDR1 and CDR2 sequences are SGHDN and FVKESK. CDR3 size: 13 residues. V lost 8 bases, J lost 2 bases, and 11 bases lay in between. This CDR3 reads CASGGGDTDTQYF. The DNA of the CDR3 is TGTGCCAGCGGAGGCGGGGACACAGATACGCAGTATTTT.

Only one count was recorded for this clone. This chain joins TRBV7-3 and TRBJ1-1; 7 positions agree with TRBD1. CDR1 is SGHTA and CDR2 is FQGTGA in the germline V gene. The CDR3 loop spans 12 amino acids. Trimming took 3 bases from V and 6 from J; bases not matched to a gene: 1. The CDR3 nucleotides are TGTGCCAGCAGCTTTACAGGGGCTGAAGCTTTCTTT. Residues: CASSFTGAEAFF. Combining the CDR3 with reference TRBV7-3 and TRBJ1-1 gives the whole variable domain GAGVSQTPSNKVTEKGKYVELRCDPISGHTALYWYRQSLGQGPEFLIYFQGTGAADDSGLPNDRFFAVRPEGSVSTLKIQRTERGDSAVYLCASSFTGAEAFFGQGTRLTVV.

The rearrangement joins TRBV4-1 to TRBJ1-6; no clear D. The germline V gene encodes CDR1 MGHRA and CDR2 YSYEKL. The CDR3 is 15 amino acids. Trimming pared 0 bases from V and 4 bases from J, leaving 7 bases between. Written as DNA, the CDR3 is TGCGCCAGCAGCCAAGATCAGGTGTATAATTCACCCCTCCACTTT. Translation gives CASSQDQVYNSPLHF.

V and J are TRBV5-1 and TRBJ1-6; weak D call: TRBD1 (6 bases). Germline values: CDR1 SGHRS, CDR2 YFSETQ. Trimming stripped 4 bases from V and 4 bases from J, with 12 bases between. CDR3 length: 15 residues. The CDR3 nucleotides are TGCGCCAGCAGCGCGACAGGAAGATATAATTCACCCCTCCACTTT. It codes for CASSATGRYNSPLHF.

The chain links TRBV5-6 to TRBJ2-2; 8 nucleotides line up with TRBD2. The CDR3 loop spans 16 amino acids. Germline-derived CDR1 and CDR2 are SGHDT and YYEEEE. J gave up 0 bases and V 4 bases, and 5 bases lay outside the gene matches. CDR3 sequence (DNA): TGTGCCAGCAGCCCCACTAGCGGTGCGAACACCGGGGAGCTGTTTTTT. Protein: CASSPTSGANTGELFF. Full variable domain (remainder filled in from reference TRBV5-6 and TRBJ2-2): DAGVTQSPTHLIKTRGQQVTLRCSPKSGHDTVSWYQQALGQGPQFIFQYYEEEERQRGNFPDRFSGHQFPNYSSELNVNALLLGDSALYLCASSPTSGANTGELFFGEGSRLTVL.

The gene calls are TRBV2 and TRBJ1-2; D might be TRBD1 (6 bases). Trimming cost V 3 bases and J 8 bases, with 13 bases left between them. Germline V lookup: CDR1 SNHLY, CDR2 FYNNEI. The CDR3 covers 13 residues. CDR3 region: CASSDTGRGGYTF. CDR3 coding DNA: TGTGCCAGCAGTGACACAGGGCGGGGAGGCTACACCTTC. Based on the CDR3 plus reference TRBV2 and TRBJ1-2, the full variable domain is EPEVTQTPSHQVTQMGQEVILRCVPISNHLYFYWYRQILGQKVEFLVSFYNNEISEKSEIFDDQFSVERPDGSNFTLKIRSTKLEDSAMYFCASSDTGRGGYTFGSGTRLTVV.